This TCR beta chain is from a study of blood T cell repertoires in COVID-19. Across the whole study: Spain, Italy and the United States supplied samples that represented acute and convalescent COVID-19. Nucleic acid was either cDNA or gDNA, and it came from T cells, B-cell-depleted T cells, or PBMCs.

Original data processing: Researchers report that nucleated cell counts were estimated from reference gene primer amplification. Generated by immunoSEQ multiplex PCR, the TCRdb table keeps only in-frame clones and is missing some. The V and J calls and clone size come from that table; D and trimming were worked out from the DNA. The repertoire holds 320,000 or so clones, with about nine tenths as singletons. Among Cohort 3 donors, those recovered had two negative PCRs, clearance, or symptom resolution. Per germline, CDR1 SGHNT and CDR2 YYREEE (reference sequence). This CDR3 region has 16 residues. Trimming removed 3 bases from V and 0 bases from J, with 16 bases in between.

V and J are TRBV5-4 and TRBJ2-7, with D possibly being TRBD1 (6 bases). Sequencing was done on a sample of PBMCs or T cells enriched from blood (not recorded which). This receptor was obtained from a man aged 55 to 69 who had recovered from COVID-19. This CDR3 is CASSSGRTDLSYEQYF. CDR3 DNA: TGTGCCAGCAGCTCGGGCCGGACAGACCTCTCCTACGAGCAGTACTTC.